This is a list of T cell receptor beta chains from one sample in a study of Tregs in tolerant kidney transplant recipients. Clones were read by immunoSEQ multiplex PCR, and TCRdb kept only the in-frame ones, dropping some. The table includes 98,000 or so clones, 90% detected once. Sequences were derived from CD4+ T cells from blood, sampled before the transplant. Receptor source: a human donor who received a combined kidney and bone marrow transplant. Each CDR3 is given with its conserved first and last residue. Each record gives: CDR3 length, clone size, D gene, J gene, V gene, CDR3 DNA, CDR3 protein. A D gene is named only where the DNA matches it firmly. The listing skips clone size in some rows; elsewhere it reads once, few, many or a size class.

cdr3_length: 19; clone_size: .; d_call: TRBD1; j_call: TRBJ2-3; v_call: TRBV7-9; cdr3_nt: TGTGCCAGCAGCTTAGGATATTTGGGGCCAGGGGGTGACACAGATACGCAGTATTTT; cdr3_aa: CASSLGYLGPGGDTDTQYF
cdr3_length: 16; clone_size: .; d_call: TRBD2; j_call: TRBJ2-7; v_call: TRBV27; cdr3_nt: TGTGCCAGCAACCCGCGAGGGGCGGGAGGTAACTACGAGCAGTACTTC; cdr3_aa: CASNPRGAGGNYEQYF
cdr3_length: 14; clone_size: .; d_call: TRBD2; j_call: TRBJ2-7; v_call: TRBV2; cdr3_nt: TGTGCCAGCAGTCGGGGGAGGGGTCCCTACGAGCAGTACTTC; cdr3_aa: CASSRGRGPYEQYF
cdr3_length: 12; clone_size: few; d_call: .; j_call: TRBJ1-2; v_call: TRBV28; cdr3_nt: TGTGCCAGCAGTCCCGACAGCTATGGCTACACCTTC; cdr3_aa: CASSPDSYGYTF
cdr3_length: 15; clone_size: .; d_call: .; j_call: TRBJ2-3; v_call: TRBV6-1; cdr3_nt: TGTGCCAGCAGTCGACAGGTCGCTAGCACAGATACGCAGTATTTT; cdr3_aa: CASSRQVASTDTQYF
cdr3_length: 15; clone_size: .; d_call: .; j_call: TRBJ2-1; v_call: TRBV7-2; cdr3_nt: TGTGCCAGCAGCCAGGAGGAGCGACCCAACAATGAGCAGTTCTTC; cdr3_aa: CASSQEERPNNEQFF
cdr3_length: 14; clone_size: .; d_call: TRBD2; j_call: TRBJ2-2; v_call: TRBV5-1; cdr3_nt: TGCGCCAGCCGGCGGGGAGGGGACACCGGGGAGCTGTTTTTT; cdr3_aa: CASRRGGDTGELFF
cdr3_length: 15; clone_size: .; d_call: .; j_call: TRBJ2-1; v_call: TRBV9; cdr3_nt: TGTGCCAGCAGCGCCGTAGCGAATACCTACAATGAGCAGTTCTTC; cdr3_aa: CASSAVANTYNEQFF
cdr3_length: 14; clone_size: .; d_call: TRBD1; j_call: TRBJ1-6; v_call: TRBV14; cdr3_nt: TGTGCCAGCAGCCTCGGCAGGGGGAATTCACCCCTCCACTTT; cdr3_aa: CASSLGRGNSPLHF
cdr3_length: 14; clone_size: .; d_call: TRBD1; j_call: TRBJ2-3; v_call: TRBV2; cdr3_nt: TGTGCCAGCAGTGGACAGGGTAGCACAGATACGCAGTATTTT; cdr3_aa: CASSGQGSTDTQYF
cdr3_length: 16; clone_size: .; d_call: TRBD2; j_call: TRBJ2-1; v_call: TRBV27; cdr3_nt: TGTGCCAGCACCCTCGGGGGGGGCCCATCCTACAATGAGCAGTTCTTC; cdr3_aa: CASTLGGGPSYNEQFF
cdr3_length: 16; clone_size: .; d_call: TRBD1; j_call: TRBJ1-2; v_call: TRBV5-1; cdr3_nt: TGCGCCAGCAGCTTGGGACAGGGTCTGTCCAACTATGGCTACACCTTC; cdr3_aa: CASSLGQGLSNYGYTF
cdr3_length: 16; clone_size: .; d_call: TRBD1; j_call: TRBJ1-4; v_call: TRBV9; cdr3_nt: TGTGCCAGCAGCTCCCGGGACAGGGCAACTAATGAAAAACTGTTTTTT; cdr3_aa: CASSSRDRATNEKLFF
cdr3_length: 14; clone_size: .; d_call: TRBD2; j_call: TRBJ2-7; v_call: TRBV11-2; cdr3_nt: TGTGCCAGCAGCTTACGACTAGCGGTCTACGAGCAGTACTTC; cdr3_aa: CASSLRLAVYEQYF
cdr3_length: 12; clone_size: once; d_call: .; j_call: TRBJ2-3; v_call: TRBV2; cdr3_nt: TGTGCCAGCAACACCCTCACAGATACGCAGTATTTT; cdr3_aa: CASNTLTDTQYF
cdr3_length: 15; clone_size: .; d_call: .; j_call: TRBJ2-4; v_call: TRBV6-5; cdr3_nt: TGTGCCAGCAGCTTGAGCGGATTAGCCAAAAACATTCAGTACTTC; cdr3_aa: CASSLSGLAKNIQYF
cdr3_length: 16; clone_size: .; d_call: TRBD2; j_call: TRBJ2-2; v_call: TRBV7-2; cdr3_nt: TGTGCCAGCAGCGCAGCTAGCGGGGTCGTCTCCGGGGAGCTGTTTTTT; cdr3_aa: CASSAASGVVSGELFF
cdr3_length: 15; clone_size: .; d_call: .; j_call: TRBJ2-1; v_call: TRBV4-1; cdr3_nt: TGCGCCAGCAGCCAATATCAGGTCACCTACAATGAGCAGTTCTTC; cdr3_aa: CASSQYQVTYNEQFF
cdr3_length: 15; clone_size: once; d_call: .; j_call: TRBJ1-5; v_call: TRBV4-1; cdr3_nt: TGCGCCAGCAGCCAAGTCAGAGGCGGGGGTCAGCCCCAGCATTTT; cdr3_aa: CASSQVRGGGQPQHF
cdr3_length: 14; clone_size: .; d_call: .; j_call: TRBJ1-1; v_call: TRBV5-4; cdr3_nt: TGTGCCAGCAGCTTGGCGCAGGGCGGCACTGAAGCTTTCTTT; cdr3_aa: CASSLAQGGTEAFF
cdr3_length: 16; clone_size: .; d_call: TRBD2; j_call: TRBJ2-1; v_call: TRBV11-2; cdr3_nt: TGTGCCAGCAGCCGCCGGACTAGCGGGAGTCTCGGTGAGCAGTTCTTC; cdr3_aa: CASSRRTSGSLGEQFF
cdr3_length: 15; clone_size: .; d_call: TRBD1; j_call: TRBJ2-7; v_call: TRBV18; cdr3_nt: TGTGCCAGCTCACCACCGCGGGACAGGGGTTACGAGCAGTACTTC; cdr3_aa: CASSPPRDRGYEQYF
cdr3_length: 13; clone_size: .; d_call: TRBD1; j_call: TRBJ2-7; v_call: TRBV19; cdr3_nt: TGTGCCAGTACCGGGACAGGGACCTACGAGCAGTACTTC; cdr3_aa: CASTGTGTYEQYF
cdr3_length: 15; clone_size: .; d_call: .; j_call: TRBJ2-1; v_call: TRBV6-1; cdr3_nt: TGTGCCAGCAGTCCCCTTGGGCAGGGGTACAATGAGCAGTTCTTC; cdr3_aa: CASSPLGQGYNEQFF
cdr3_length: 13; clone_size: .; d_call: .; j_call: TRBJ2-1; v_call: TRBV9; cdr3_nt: TGTGCCAGCAGCGTAGGGGGGCAGGTAGAGCAGTTCTTC; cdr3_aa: CASSVGGQVEQFF
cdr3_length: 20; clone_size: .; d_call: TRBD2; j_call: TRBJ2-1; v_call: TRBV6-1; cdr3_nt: TGTGCCAGCAGTGAAGAGGGGCCTCTAGCGGGGGGTGCGTCCTACAATGAGCAGTTCTTC; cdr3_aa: CASSEEGPLAGGASYNEQFF
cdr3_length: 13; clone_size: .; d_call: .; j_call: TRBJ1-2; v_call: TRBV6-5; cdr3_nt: TGTGCCAGCAGCAGAGCAACAGGGTCTGGCTACACCTTC; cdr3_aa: CASSRATGSGYTF
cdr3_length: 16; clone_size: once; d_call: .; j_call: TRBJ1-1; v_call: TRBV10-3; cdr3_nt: TGTGCCATCAGTGAGTCAGCAGGGGTGGGGAACACTGAAGCTTTCTTT; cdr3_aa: CAISESAGVGNTEAFF
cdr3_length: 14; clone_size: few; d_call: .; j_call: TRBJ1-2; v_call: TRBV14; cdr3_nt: TGTGCCAGCAGCCAAGACAGGGGCAATAATGGCTACACCTTC; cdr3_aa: CASSQDRGNNGYTF
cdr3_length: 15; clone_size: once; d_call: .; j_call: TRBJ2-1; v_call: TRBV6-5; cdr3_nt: TGTGCCAGCAGACGAGCACTGAATGATTACAATGAGCAGTTCTTC; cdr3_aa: CASRRALNDYNEQFF
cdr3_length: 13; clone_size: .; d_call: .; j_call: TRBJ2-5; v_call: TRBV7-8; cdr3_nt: TGTGCCAGCAGCCCGTCGGTAAAGGAGACCCAGTACTTC; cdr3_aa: CASSPSVKETQYF
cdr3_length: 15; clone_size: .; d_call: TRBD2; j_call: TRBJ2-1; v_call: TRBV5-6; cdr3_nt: TGTGCCAGCAGTCCCTCCGGGACTACCTACAATGAGCAGTTCTTC; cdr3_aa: CASSPSGTTYNEQFF
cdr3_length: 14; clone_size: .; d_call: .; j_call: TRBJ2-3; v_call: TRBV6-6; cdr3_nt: TGTGCCAGCTGCGGGACAGCTAGCACAGATACGCAGTATTTT; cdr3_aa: CASCGTASTDTQYF
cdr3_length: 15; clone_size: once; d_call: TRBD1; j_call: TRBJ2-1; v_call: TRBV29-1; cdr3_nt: TGCAGCGTTGAAAGACAGGGGAGCTCCTACAATGAGCAGTTCTTC; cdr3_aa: CSVERQGSSYNEQFF
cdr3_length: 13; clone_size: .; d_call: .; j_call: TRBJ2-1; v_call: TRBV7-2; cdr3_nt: TGTGCCAGCAGCTTATACGGTCCGAATGAGCAGTTCTTC; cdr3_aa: CASSLYGPNEQFF
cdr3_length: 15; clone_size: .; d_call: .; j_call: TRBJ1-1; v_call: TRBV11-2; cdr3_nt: TGTGCCAGCAGCTTATACCGCGGTACGAACACTGAAGCTTTCTTT; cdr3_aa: CASSLYRGTNTEAFF
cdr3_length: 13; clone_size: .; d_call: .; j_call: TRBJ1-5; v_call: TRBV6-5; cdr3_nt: TGTGCCAGCGGTACAGCTCTGGGTCAGCCCCAGCATTTT; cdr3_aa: CASGTALGQPQHF
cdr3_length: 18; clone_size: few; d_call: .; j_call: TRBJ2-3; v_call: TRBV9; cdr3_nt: TGTGCCAGCAGCGCCCGGACGAGGGGCGGGATGAGCACAGATACGCAGTATTTT; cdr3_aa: CASSARTRGGMSTDTQYF
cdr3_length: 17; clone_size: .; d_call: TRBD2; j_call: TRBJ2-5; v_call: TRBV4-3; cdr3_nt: TGCGCCAGCAGCCAAACTGCCCGGACTAGTAGTGGGGAGACCCAGTACTTC; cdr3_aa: CASSQTARTSSGETQYF
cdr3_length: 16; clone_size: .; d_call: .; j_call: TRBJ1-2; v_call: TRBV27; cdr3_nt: TGTGCCAGCAGTTTATCCTTCAGGGAGGGAGGCTATGGCTACACCTTC; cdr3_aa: CASSLSFREGGYGYTF
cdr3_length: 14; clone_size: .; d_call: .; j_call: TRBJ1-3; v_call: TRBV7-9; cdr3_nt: TGTGCCAGCAGCTCGGGAAGATCTGGAAACACCATATATTTT; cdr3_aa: CASSSGRSGNTIYF
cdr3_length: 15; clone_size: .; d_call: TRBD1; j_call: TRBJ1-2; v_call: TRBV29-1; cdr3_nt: TGCAGCGTTCGGAAGGGGACAGGGGCTAACTATGGCTACACCTTC; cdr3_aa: CSVRKGTGANYGYTF
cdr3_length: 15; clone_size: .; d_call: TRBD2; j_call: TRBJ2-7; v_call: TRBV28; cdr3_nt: TGTGCCAGCAGTCCCCCCCGGGAGGGGTCGAGGGAGCAGTACTTC; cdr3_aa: CASSPPREGSREQYF
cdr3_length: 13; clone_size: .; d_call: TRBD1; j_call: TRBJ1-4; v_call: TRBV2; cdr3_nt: TGTGCCAGCCGAACAGGGGGAAGGGAAAAACTGTTTTTT; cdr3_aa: CASRTGGREKLFF
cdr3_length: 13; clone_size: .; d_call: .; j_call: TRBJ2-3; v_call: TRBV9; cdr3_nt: TGTGCCAGCAGCGAGGGGGGGGCAGATACGCAGTATTTT; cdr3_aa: CASSEGGADTQYF
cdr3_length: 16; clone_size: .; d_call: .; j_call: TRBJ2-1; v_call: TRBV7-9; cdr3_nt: TGTGCCAGCAGCTGGCCGCCCAGGGCTTCTTACAATGAGCAGTTCTTC; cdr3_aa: CASSWPPRASYNEQFF
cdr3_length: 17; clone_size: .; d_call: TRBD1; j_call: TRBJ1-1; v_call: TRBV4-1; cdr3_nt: TGCGCCAGCAGCCAAGATCCCGGGACAGGGCTGAACACTGAAGCTTTCTTT; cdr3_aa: CASSQDPGTGLNTEAFF
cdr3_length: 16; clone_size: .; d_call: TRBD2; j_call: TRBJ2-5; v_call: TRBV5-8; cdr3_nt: TGTGCCAGCAGCCCGGGTTGGACTAGCGTTGGGGGGACCCAGTACTTC; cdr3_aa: CASSPGWTSVGGTQYF
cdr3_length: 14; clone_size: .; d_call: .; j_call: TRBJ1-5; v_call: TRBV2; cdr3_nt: TGTGCCAGCAGTGTGGGGGGGGCAGATCAGCCCCAGCATTTT; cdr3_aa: CASSVGGADQPQHF
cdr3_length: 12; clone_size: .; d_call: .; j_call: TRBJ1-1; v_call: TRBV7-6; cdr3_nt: TGTGCCAGCAGCCATACGGGGGGTCAAGCTTTCTTT; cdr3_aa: CASSHTGGQAFF
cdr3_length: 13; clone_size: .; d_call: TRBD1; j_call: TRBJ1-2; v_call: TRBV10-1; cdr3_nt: TGCGCCAGCAGTGATCAGGGGGCAAGCGGCTACACCTTC; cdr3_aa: CASSDQGASGYTF
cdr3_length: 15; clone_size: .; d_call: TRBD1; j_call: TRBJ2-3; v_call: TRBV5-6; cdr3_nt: TGTGCCAGCAGCCGGACAGGGTTCGGAACAGATACGCAGTATTTT; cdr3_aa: CASSRTGFGTDTQYF
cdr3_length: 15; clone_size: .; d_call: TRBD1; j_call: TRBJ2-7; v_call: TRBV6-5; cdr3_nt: TGTGCCAGCAGTTACCCGAGGACAGGCCTCAACGAGCAGTACTTC; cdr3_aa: CASSYPRTGLNEQYF
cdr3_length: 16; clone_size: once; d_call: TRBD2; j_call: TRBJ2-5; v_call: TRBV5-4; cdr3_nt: TGTGCCAGCAGCGGGGGGGGAACTAGCGGCCAAGAGACCCAGTACTTC; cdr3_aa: CASSGGGTSGQETQYF
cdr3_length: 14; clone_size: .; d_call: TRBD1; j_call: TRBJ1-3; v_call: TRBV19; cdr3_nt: TGTGCCACCCGACAGGGAGCCTCATCAAACACCATATATTTT; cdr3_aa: CATRQGASSNTIYF
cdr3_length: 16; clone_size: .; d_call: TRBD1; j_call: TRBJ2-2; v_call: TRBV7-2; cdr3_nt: TGTGCCAGCAGCTTGACAGGGGCGGCGGGCACCGGGGAGCTGTTTTTT; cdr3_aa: CASSLTGAAGTGELFF